The 5 T cell receptor beta chains reported below all come from one sample, sequenced in a study of identical twins. TCRdb recomputed calls from the 5' RACE reads with MiXCR, one row per CDR3 protein. The table includes fewer than 900,000 distinct CDR3 sequences, about 20% detected once. The sample also formed part of further work on T cells expressing NK-cell markers.

The material sequenced was PBMCs. All receptors come from a woman between 18 and 29 years old in good health.

The rearrangement uses TRBV20-1 and TRBJ2-2; D remains ambiguous. Germline CDR1 DFQATT, CDR2 SNEGSKA (reference sequence). V shed 3 bases and J shed 5 bases, with 7 bases lying between them. The CDR3 runs 12 residues. This chain's CDR3 is CSASSKTGELFF. Written as DNA, the CDR3 is TGCAGTGCTAGCTCCAAAACCGGGGAGCTGTTTTTT.

This clonotype occurred once. The rearrangement links TRBV10-2 to TRBJ2-3, with TRBD2 matching 13 bases. The V gene end was trimmed by 3 bases and the J gene end by 5 bases; junction bases not matched to a gene: 8. CDR1 and CDR2 (germline): WSHSY, SAAADI. This CDR3 is built from 17 residues. The CDR3 coding sequence is TGCGCCAGCAGTGACCGAACTAGCGGGGGGGCAGGAGATACGCAGTATTTT. It is translated as CASSDRTSGGAGDTQYF.

This chain joins TRBV5-1 and TRBJ2-5; 15 bases fit TRBD2. Trimming removed 4 bases from V and 0 bases from J; junction bases left unmatched: 7. CDR1 is SGHRS and CDR2 is YFSETQ in the germline V gene. The CDR3 is 18 residues long. The CDR3 nucleotides are TGCGCCAGCAGCATGGGACTAGCGGGGGGACTGTACCAAGAGACCCAGTACTTC. The encoded protein is CASSMGLAGGLYQETQYF.

This clonotype was counted at least ten times. V and J are TRBV12-3 or TRBV12-4 and TRBJ2-3; 12 bases align to TRBD2. The CDR3 is 15 residues long. The V gene end was trimmed by 5 bases and the J gene end by 7 bases; junction bases not matched to a gene: 7. The CDR3 is CASSPLAGGPNTQYF. Here the CDR3 DNA reads TGTGCCAGCAGTCCTCTAGCGGGGGGGCCTAATACGCAGTATTTT.

In its sample, this clonotype was seen a few times. This chain links TRBV9 with TRBJ2-7; D may match TRBD1 or TRBD2 (5 bases each). Germline CDR1 reads SGDLS; CDR2 reads YYNGEE. V lost 0 bases and J 3 bases, leaving 10 bases between the germline ends. The CDR3 is made up of 14 amino acids. CDR3 DNA sequence: TGTGCCAGCAGCGTAGGAGGGGTTGACTACGAGCAGTACTTC. This codes for CASSVGGVDYEQYF.